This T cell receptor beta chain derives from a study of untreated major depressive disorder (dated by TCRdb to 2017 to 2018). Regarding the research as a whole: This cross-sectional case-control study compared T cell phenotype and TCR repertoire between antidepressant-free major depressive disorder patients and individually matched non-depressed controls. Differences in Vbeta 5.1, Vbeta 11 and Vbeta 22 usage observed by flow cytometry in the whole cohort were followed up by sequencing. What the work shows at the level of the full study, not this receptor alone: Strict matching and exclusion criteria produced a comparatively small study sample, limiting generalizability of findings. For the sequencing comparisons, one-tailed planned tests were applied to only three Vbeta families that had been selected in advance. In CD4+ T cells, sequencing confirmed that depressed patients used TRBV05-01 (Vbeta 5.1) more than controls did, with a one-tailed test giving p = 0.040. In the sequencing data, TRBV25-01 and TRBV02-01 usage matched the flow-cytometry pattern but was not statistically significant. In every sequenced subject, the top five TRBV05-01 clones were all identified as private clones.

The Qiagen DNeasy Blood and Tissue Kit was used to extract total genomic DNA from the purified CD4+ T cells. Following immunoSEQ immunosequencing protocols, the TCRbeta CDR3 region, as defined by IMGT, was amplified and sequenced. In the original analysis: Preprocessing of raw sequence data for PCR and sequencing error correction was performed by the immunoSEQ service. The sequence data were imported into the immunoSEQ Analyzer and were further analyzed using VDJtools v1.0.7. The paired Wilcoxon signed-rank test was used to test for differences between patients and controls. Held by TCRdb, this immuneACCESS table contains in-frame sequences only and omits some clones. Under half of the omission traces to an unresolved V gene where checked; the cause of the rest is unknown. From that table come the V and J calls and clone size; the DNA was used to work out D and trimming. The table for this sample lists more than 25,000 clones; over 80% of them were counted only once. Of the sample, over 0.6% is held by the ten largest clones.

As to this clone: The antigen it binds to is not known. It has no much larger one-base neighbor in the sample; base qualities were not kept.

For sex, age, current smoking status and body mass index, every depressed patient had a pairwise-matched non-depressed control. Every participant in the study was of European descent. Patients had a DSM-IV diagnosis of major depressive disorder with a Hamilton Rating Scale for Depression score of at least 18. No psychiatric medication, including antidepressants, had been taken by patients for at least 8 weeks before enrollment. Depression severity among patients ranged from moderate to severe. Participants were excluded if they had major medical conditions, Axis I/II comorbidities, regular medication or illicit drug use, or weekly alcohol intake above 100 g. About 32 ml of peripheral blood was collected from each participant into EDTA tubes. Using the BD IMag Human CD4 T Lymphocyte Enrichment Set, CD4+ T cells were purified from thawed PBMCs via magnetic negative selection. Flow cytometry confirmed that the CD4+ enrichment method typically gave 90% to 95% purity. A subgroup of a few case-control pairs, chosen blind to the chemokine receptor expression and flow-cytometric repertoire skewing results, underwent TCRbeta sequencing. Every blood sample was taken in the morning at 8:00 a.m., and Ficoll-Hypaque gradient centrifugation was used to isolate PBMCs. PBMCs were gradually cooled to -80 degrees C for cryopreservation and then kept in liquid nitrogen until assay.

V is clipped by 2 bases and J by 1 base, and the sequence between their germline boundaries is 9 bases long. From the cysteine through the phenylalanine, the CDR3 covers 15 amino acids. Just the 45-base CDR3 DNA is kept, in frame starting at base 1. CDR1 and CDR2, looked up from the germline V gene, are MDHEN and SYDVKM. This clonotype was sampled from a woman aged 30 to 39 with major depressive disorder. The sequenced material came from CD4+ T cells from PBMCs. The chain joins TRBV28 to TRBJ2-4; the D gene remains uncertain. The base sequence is TGTGCCAGCAGTTTAGGGTCGATCGCCAAAAACATTCAGTACTTC. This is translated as CASSLGSIAKNIQYF.